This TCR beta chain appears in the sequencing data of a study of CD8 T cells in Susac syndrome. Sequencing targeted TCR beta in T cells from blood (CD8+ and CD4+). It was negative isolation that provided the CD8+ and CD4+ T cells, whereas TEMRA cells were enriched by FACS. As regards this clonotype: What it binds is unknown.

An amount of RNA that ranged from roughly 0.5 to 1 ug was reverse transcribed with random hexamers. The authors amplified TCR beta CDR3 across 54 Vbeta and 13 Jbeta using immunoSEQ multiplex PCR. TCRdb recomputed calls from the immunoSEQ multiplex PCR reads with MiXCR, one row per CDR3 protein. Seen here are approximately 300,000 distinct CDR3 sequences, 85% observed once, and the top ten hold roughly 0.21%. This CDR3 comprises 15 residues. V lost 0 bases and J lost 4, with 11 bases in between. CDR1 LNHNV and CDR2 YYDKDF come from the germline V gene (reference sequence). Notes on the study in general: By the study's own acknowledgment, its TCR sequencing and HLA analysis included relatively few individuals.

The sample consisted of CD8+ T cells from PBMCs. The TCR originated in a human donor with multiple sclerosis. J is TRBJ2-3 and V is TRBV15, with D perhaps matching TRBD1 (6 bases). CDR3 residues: CATSRDRGGSDTQYF. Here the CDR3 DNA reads TGTGCCACCAGCAGAGACAGGGGTGGATCAGATACGCAGTATTTT.